The entry that follows covers one TCR beta chain sequence. Seattle cases were enrolled at active infection and followed longitudinally. The authors' processing: Amplified reference gene primers provided the basis for estimating nucleated cell counts. Produced via immunoSEQ multiplex PCR; TCRdb's table is partial and in-frame only. V, J and clone size were drawn from that table, and D and trimming were deduced from the DNA. The sample lists 300,000 to 400,000 clones, about 88% seen once, with just over 7% in the top ten. Germline CDR1 SGHRS, CDR2 YFSETQ. This CDR3 comprises 14 residues. The V gene end was trimmed by 5 bases and the J gene end by 5 bases; junction bases not matched to a gene: 6. The source of the sample is a study of blood T cell repertoires in COVID-19. Study summary: Sites in the United States, Italy and Spain provided acute and convalescent COVID-19 samples.

The V call is TRBV5-1, the J call TRBJ1-1, with TRBD1 identical over 10 bases. The clonotype was recovered from a woman aged 55-75 years with COVID-19, enrolled during active disease. Specimen: peripheral blood. CDR3 loop: CASRPDRGLTEAFF. The CDR3, as DNA: TGCGCCAGCAGACCGGACAGGGGGTTGACTGAAGCTTTCTTT.